This T cell receptor (beta chain) was identified during a study of T cells after yellow fever vaccination. Study-wide points: Researchers noted that a small share of clonotypes showed up in both CD4 and CD8 compartments. Sorted repertoires could include abundant contaminating clonotypes from bulk cells. Re-detected after boosting: most primary clones, 96% of CD4 and 80% to 90% of CD8.

CDR1 and CDR2 (germline): KGHSH, LQKENI. V was trimmed by 8 bases and J by 6 bases, leaving 8 bases between them. This CDR3 region has 11 residues. TCRdb processed the 5' RACE reads anew with MiXCR; each CDR3 protein has one entry. This table holds some 670,000 distinct CDR3 sequences, roughly an eighth found once. This clonotype was found many times. The antigen is unknown. This clonotype was sampled from a man aged 25 to 40 who received the YFV17D yellow fever vaccine. V and J are TRBV18 and TRBJ2-1, with D uncertain. Sequences were derived from PBMCs, sampled on the day of the yellow fever booster vaccination. In DNA, the CDR3 is TGTGCCAGCAGCCCCTCCAATGAGCAGTTCTTC. It encodes CASSPSNEQFF.